This T cell receptor (beta chain) was recovered during a study of response to subunit inactivated influenza vaccine. Findings of the study overall: The authors proposed limited new T cell recruitment per seasonal influenza vaccination.

CDR3 length: 16 residues. The germline V gene has CDR1 MDHEN and CDR2 SYDVKM. This clonotype has only a few counts. Its antigen is currently unknown. The junction and the germline gene differ at one end; a read error may be behind it. MiXCR, applied by TCRdb to the RT-PCR reads, yields one record per CDR3 protein. Among just under 550,000 distinct CDR3 sequences listed, roughly 23% were seen once. A further study also used this sample, focusing on T cells expressing NK-cell markers. From that study: TCR beta cDNA was made by 5'RACE template switching with UMIs. With respect to HCMV, most of the eight sequenced donors were seropositive, and one was seronegative.

The starting material was CD4+ T cells sorted from PBMCs, obtained about 11 days after vaccination. This sequence was found in a man aged 45 to 65 who received an inactivated influenza vaccine. The rearrangement uses TRBV28 and TRBJ1-2; no reliable D call. DNA of the CDR3: TGTGCCAGCAGGTTATCCGCGACCGTTACTAACTATGGCTACACCTTC. It codes for CASRLSATVTNYGYTF.